This record looks at one TCR beta chain sequence and its context. As yet, its antigen is unknown. This sample was included in a study of T cell responses to AZD1222 COVID-19 vaccine. General observations from the study: Only a handful of AZD1222 recipients, six or seven in all, had baseline seropositivity. The breadth and depth of Spike-specific TCRs increased once two AZD1222 doses had been given. Reports indicate that nearly half of spike-specific TCRs are directed at unmutated variant regions.

Sequenced by immunoSEQ multiplex PCR; TCRdb stores in-frame clones only, minus some. The data hold about 91,000 clones, with around nine tenths observed a single time. The V end was cut by 2 bases, the J end by 1 base, with 0 bases between. The length of the CDR3 is 11 residues. Per the germline V gene, CDR1 is SGHRS and CDR2 is YFSETQ. This specimen consisted of peripheral blood, obtained 28 days after the second AZD1222 dose. J is TRBJ2-5 and V is TRBV5-1, with no clear D. This receptor was obtained from an adult who received the AZD1222 COVID-19 vaccine. CDR3 in DNA: TGCGCCAGCAGCTTCCAAGAGACCCAGTACTTC. Encoded protein: CASSFQETQYF.